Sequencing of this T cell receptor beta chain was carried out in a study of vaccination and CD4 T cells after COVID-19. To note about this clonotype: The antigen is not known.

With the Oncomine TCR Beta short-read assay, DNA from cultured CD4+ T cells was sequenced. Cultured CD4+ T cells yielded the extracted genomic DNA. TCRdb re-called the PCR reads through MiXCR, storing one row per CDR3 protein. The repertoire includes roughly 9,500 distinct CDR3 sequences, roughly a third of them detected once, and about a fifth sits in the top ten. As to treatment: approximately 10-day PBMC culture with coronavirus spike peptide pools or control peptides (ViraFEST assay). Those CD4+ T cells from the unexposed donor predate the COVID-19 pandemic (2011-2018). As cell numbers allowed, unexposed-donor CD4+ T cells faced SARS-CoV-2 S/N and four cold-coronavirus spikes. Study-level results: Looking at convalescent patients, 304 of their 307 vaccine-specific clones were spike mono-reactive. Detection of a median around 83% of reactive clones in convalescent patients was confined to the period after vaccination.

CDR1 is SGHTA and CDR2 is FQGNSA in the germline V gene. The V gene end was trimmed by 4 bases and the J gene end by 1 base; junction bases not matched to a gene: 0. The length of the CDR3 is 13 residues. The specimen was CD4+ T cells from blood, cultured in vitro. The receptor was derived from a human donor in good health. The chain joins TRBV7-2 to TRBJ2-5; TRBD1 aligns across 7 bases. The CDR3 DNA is TGTGCCAGCAGCTCAGGGGGCCAAGAGACCCAGTACTTC. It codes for CASSSGGQETQYF.